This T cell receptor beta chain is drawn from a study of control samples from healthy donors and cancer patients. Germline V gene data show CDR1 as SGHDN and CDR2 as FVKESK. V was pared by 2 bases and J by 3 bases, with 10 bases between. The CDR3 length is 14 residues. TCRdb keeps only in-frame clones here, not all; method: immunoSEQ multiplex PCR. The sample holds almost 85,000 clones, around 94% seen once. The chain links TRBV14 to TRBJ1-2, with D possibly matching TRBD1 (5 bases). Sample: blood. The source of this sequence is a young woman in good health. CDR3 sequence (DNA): TGTGCCAGCAGCCAAAGAGGGGCTGACTATGGCTACACCTTC. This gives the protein CASSQRGADYGYTF.